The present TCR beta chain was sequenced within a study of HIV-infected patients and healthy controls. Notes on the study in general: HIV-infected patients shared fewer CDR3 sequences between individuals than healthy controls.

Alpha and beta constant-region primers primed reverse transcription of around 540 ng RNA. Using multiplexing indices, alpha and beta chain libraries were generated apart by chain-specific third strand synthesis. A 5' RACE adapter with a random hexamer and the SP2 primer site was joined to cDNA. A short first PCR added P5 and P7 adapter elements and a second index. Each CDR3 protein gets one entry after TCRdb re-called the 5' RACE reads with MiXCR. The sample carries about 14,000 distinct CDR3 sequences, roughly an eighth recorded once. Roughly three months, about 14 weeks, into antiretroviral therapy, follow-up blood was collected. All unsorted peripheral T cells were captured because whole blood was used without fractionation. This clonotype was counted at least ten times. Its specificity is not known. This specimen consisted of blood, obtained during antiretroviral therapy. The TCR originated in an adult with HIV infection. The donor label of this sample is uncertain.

CDR3 in amino acids: CSVVGSSGANVLTF. The CDR3 DNA follows: TGCAGCGTTGTCGGGAGCTCTGGGGCCAACGTCCTGACTTTC. The chain couples TRBV29-1 to TRBJ2-6; tentatively, D is TRBD2 (6 bases). Germline values: CDR1 SQVTM, CDR2 ANQGSEA. Deletions cut 4 bases from V and 0 bases from J, with 7 bases between. The CDR3 extends over 14 amino acids.